These 24 T cell receptor beta chains originate from one sample sequenced in a study of cytomegalovirus exposure and HLA in healthy donors. Use of 60 Vbeta and 13 Jbeta primers characterized the PCR. This table comes from immunoSEQ multiplex PCR, and its TCRdb copy is limited to in-frame clones, with some not included. The sample shows 150,000 to 180,000 clones, around 74% of them seen only once. Sequenced input: PBMCs. These receptors all stem from a man aged 18 to 35 in good health and CMV-seronegative.

The rearrangement joins TRBV25-1 to TRBJ2-5; TRBD1 aligns across 9 bases. Germline assignment: CDR1 MGHDK and CDR2 SYGVNS. The V and J ends lost 6 bases and 5 bases, in that order; junction bases with no gene match: 4. The CDR3 loop spans 13 amino acids. CDR3: CASSGQGSETQYF. For the CDR3, the DNA is TGTGCCAGCAGCGGACAGGGGTCGGAGACCCAGTACTTC.

The chain's CDR3 is CASSPSGTGGDEQYV. CDR3 coding DNA: TGCGCCAGCAGTCCCTCCGGGACAGGGGGCGACGAGCAGTACGTC. The chain combines TRBV5-1 with TRBJ2-7; 12 bases align to TRBD1. V trimming: 5 bases; J trimming: 5 bases; junction bases outside the gene matches: 8. Germline V CDR1 and CDR2: SGHRS, YFSETQ. The CDR3 is 15 amino acids.

J is TRBJ1-1 and V is TRBV18; 9 nucleotides agree with TRBD1. Germline V gene sequence: CDR1 KGHSH, CDR2 LQKENI. This CDR3 comprises 13 residues. The trim removed 6 bases at V and 3 bases at J, leaving 2 bases unmatched. DNA for the CDR3: TGTGCCAGCTCTCGGGACAGGGACACTGAAGCTTTCTTT. Encoded protein: CASSRDRDTEAFF. The full variable domain, rest sourced from reference TRBV18 and TRBJ1-1, is NAGVMQNPRHLVRRRGQEARLRCSPMKGHSHVYWYRQLPEEGLKFMVYLQKENIIDESGMPKERFSAEFPKEGPSILRIQQVVRGDSAAYFCASSRDRDTEAFFGQGTRLTVV.

This clone was observed a single time. The chain has TRBV7-6 and TRBJ1-4; 11 nucleotides line up with TRBD1. The ends lost 5 bases at V and 8 bases at J; junction bases unmatched: 19. The CDR3 has 19 amino acids. Germline-derived CDR1 and CDR2 are SGHVS and FNYEAQ. The CDR3: CASSPNPSHGQGAKEKLFF. The CDR3 DNA reads as TGTGCCAGCAGCCCCAACCCCTCGCACGGACAGGGGGCAAAAGAAAAACTGTTTTTT.

This clone was seen a single time. This chain joins TRBV30 and TRBJ1-1, with 10 bases matching TRBD1. After removal of 1 base from V and 7 bases from J, the junction contained 9 bases not matched to a gene. CDR3 length equals 15 residues. Germline CDR1 reads GTSNPN; CDR2 reads SVGIG (reference sequence). The CDR3 sequence: CAWSDTGQGGDEAFF. The CDR3 DNA follows: TGTGCCTGGAGTGACACCGGACAGGGGGGTGATGAAGCTTTCTTT.

The chain carries TRBV6-5 and TRBJ1-2, with 9 bases fitting TRBD1. Looked up from germline, CDR1 is MNHEY and CDR2 is SVGAGI. V was pared by 2 bases and J by 4 bases, with 5 bases of the junction left unmatched. There are 15 residues in the CDR3. The chain's CDR3 is CASSYPGQGFYGYTF. DNA for the CDR3: TGTGCCAGCAGTTACCCCGGACAGGGGTTCTATGGCTACACCTTC.

The J gene is TRBJ1-2, the V gene TRBV19, with 10 bases that match TRBD1. The germline CDR1 and CDR2 sequences are LNHDA and SQIVND (reference sequence). The V and J ends lost 7 bases and 3 bases, in that order; junction bases with no gene match: 5. The CDR3 is 14 residues long. The CDR3 region is CASTPGQGHYGYTF. The CDR3 DNA reads as TGTGCCAGTACCCCGGGACAGGGGCACTATGGCTACACCTTC.

This clone was observed a single time. As DNA, the CDR3 is TGTGCCAGCTCACCGGACCGGAGGGCGTATGGCTACACCTTC. It specifies CASSPDRRAYGYTF. This chain links TRBV18 with TRBJ1-2, with D hard to call. CDR3 length: 14 amino acids. Germline assignment: CDR1 KGHSH and CDR2 LQKENI. V gave up 3 bases and J gave up 5 bases, with 13 bases separating them.

This rearrangement joins TRBV5-1 to TRBJ2-3; maybe TRBD2 (6 bases). The CDR3 is 16 residues long. Trimming stripped 0 bases from V and 8 bases from J, with 19 bases between. In germline, CDR1 is SGHRS, CDR2 YFSETQ. The CDR3, as DNA: TGCGCCAGCAGCTTGGGGGCCACTAGGGACGGGGGTACGCAGTATTTT. Protein sequence: CASSLGATRDGGTQYF.

The rearrangement links TRBV7-9 to TRBJ1-4; D ambiguous. This CDR3 comprises 15 residues. Trimming left V 7 bases short and J 8 bases short, with 20 bases between. Looked up from germline, CDR1 is SEHNR and CDR2 is FQNEAQ (reference sequence). The CDR3 is CASTLTQASGEKLFF. CDR3 DNA: TGTGCCAGCACCCTGACCCAGGCGAGCGGGGAAAAACTGTTTTTT.

The rearrangement links TRBV5-1 to TRBJ1-4; a possible D gene is TRBD1 (6 bases). This CDR3 comprises 16 residues. Trimming removed 1 base from V and 1 base from J, with 11 bases in between. The V gene's germline CDR1 is SGHRS and CDR2 YFSETQ. CDR3 DNA: TGCGCCAGCAGCTTGAACAGGGAAGGAACTAATGAAAAACTGTTTTTT. As protein: CASSLNREGTNEKLFF.

The chain recombines TRBV5-1 with TRBJ2-3; 8 nucleotides align to TRBD2. Germline CDR1 is SGHRS and CDR2 is YFSETQ. Trimming cost V 6 bases and J 2 bases; bases outside gene matches: 5. CDR3 length equals 14 residues. The CDR3 loop is CASTLAGYTDTQYF. Here the CDR3 DNA reads TGCGCCAGCACGTTAGCGGGGTACACAGATACGCAGTATTTT.

This chain joins TRBV7-2 and TRBJ1-5; 11 bases map to TRBD1. Germline CDR1 reads SGHTA; CDR2 reads FQGNSA. This CDR3 region has 17 residues. J lost 1 base, V lost 6 bases, and 8 bases had no gene match. As DNA, the CDR3 is TGTGCCAGCAGGTGGACAGGGGGCGACCCAAGCAATCAGCCCCAGCATTTT. This sequence encodes CASRWTGGDPSNQPQHF.

This chain uses TRBV7-3 with TRBJ1-2; D is ambiguous. There are 15 residues in the CDR3. Germline V lookup: CDR1 SGHTA, CDR2 FQGTGA. Trimming stripped 8 bases from V and 5 bases from J, with 21 bases between. In DNA, the CDR3 is TGTGCCAGCCCCCTCTCTCCTGACGGGATTTATGGCTACACCTTC. This encodes CASPLSPDGIYGYTF.

The chain employs TRBV21-1 and TRBJ2-7; the DNA was not compared with TRBD2, the D call given in the table. TRBV21-1 is a known pseudogene. The CDR3 has 14 residues. The CDR3 sequence is CASSIGLGDSEQYV. The CDR3 coding sequence is TGTGCCAGCAGCATCGGACTGGGCGATTCCGAGCAGTACGTC.

This clone was found once. The chain has TRBV5-4 and TRBJ2-7; tentative D call: TRBD1 (6 bases). The ends were cut back, 4 bases at V and 3 bases at J, with 17 bases in the middle. This CDR3 contains 15 residues. Germline CDR1 is SGHNT and CDR2 is YYREEE (reference sequence). As DNA, the CDR3 is TGTGCCAGCAGCCCGGGGACAAGCAGCTACTACGAGCAGTACTTC. Its translation is CASSPGTSSYYEQYF.

The chain joins TRBV5-1 to TRBJ2-3; 7 bases map to TRBD2. The CDR3 totals 14 residues. V shed 4 bases, J shed 4 bases, and the junction held 6 bases outside the gene matches. CDR1 is SGHRS, CDR2 YFSETQ, per germline. The CDR3 DNA follows: TGCGCCAGCAGCCACCTGGGGGGGTCAGATACGCAGTATTTT. Its translation: CASSHLGGSDTQYF.

In this sample, this clone turned up once. Germline and junction disagree at one end, which may indicate a read error. The genes are TRBV5-4 and TRBJ2-7; possible D gene TRBD2, 6 bases. CDR3 length: 15 amino acids. Germline loops: CDR1 SGHNT, CDR2 YYREEE (reference sequence). In nucleotides, the CDR3 is TGTGCCAGCAGCCCGGGACTCAGGACCTCCTCCGAGCAGTACTTC. Its translation: CASSPGLRTSSEQYF.

The chain has TRBV5-6 and TRBJ1-1; D not resolved. Germline-derived CDR1 and CDR2 are SGHDT and YYEEEE. V was pared by 2 bases and J by 6 bases, with 8 bases between. The CDR3 totals 12 residues. Here the CDR3 DNA reads TGTGCCAGCAGCTTTGGGCACTCTGAAGCTTTCTTT. As protein: CASSFGHSEAFF.

With respect to this clone: The junction departs from the called germline gene at one end, perhaps through a read error. This sequence joins TRBV7-2 and TRBJ2-5; D possibly corresponds to TRBD1 (6 bases). Germline V lookup: CDR1 SGHTA, CDR2 FQGNSA. The CDR3 covers 14 residues. The CDR3 region is CASSRYRVQEAQYF. For the CDR3, the DNA is TGTGCCAGCAGCCGTTACAGGGTACAAGAGGCCCAGTACTTC. Complete variable domain (other parts from reference TRBV7-2 and TRBJ2-5): GAGVSQSPSNKVTEKGKDVELRCDPISGHTALYWYRQSLGQGLEFLIYFQGNSAPDKSGLPSDRFSAERTGGSVSTLTIQRTQQEDSAVYLCASSRYRVQEAQYFGPGTRLLVL.

J is TRBJ2-4 and V is TRBV19; TRBD1 might be the D (6 bases). CDR1 and CDR2 from the germline V gene are LNHDA and SQIVND (reference sequence). The CDR3 runs 15 residues. Trimming left V 6 bases short and J 0 bases short, with 12 bases between. CDR3 nucleotide sequence: TGTGCCAGTAGAAACAGGGACCTAGCCAAAAACATTCAGTACTTC. Translation: CASRNRDLAKNIQYF.

The V and J genes are TRBV6-1 and TRBJ2-3; maybe TRBD2 (7 bases). Trimming shortened V by 4 bases and J by 5 bases, and 16 bases separated the two germline ends. The CDR3 runs to 15 residues. CDR1 MNHNS and CDR2 SASEGT come from the germline V gene. The CDR3 DNA is TGTGCCAGCAGTGGTCTTCCCGGGGGGCGAGATACGCAGTATTTT. Protein sequence: CASSGLPGGRDTQYF.

The V and J genes are TRBV9 and TRBJ1-6; 9 nucleotides agree with TRBD1. Losses at the gene ends were 3 bases for V and 0 bases for J; bases not matched to a gene: 4. CDR1 SGDLS and CDR2 YYNGEE come from the germline V gene. The CDR3 runs 17 residues. CDR3 amino acids: CASSADRGYSYNSPLHF. The DNA of the CDR3 is TGTGCCAGCAGCGCCGACAGGGGGTACTCCTATAATTCACCCCTCCACTTT.

CDR3 protein: CASSPGNAGNTIYF. The CDR3 DNA sequence: TGTGCCAGCAGCCCGGGGAACGCCGGAAACACCATATATTTT. The V call is TRBV5-6, the J call TRBJ1-3; D not certain. Germline V gene data show CDR1 as SGHDT and CDR2 as YYEEEE. The CDR3 totals 14 residues. Trimming shortened V by 4 bases and J by 4 bases, and 12 bases separated the two germline ends.